The 6 T cell receptor beta chains below were found in one sample sequenced in a study of blood T cell repertoires in COVID-19. Clones were read by immunoSEQ multiplex PCR, and TCRdb kept only the in-frame ones, dropping some. The table has around 84,000 clones, over 80% seen once. Sequenced: peripheral blood. These receptors were collected from a man older than 75 with active or convalescent COVID-19.

This clone was counted a few times. The V call is TRBV10-2, the J call TRBJ1-1; D gene ambiguous. Germline CDR1 WSHSY, CDR2 SAAADI. The CDR3 is 14 amino acids. Trimming took off 1 base at V and 1 base at J, with 7 bases between the two ends. The CDR3: CASSELRENTEAFF. CDR3 sequence (DNA): TGCGCCAGCAGTGAGTTGCGGGAGAACACTGAAGCTTTCTTT.

This rearrangement joins TRBV7-3 to TRBJ1-2; no reliable D call. This CDR3 region has 14 residues. Germline V gene lookup returns CDR1 SGHTA and CDR2 FQGTGA. V was trimmed by 5 bases and J by 7 bases, leaving 17 bases between them. This chain's CDR3 is CASSPRGEGGGYTF. CDR3 in DNA: TGTGCCAGCAGCCCGCGTGGTGAGGGTGGTGGCTACACCTTC.

The chain employs TRBV29-1 and TRBJ1-1, with D unresolved. The CDR3 consists of 14 residues. V was shortened by 3 bases and J by 1 base, with 12 bases between the two germline ends. CDR1 and CDR2 from the germline V gene are SQVTM and ANQGSEA. CDR3 nucleotides: TGCAGCGTTGAGCCCGGGGTGAAGAACACTGAAGCTTTCTTT. Protein product: CSVEPGVKNTEAFF.

As DNA, the CDR3 is TGTGCCAGCAGCCCCGGGACAGATTATTACAATGAGCAGTTCTTC. Translated, it gives CASSPGTDYYNEQFF. The V and J genes are TRBV5-4 and TRBJ2-1, with 7 bases fitting TRBD1. The V gene end was trimmed by 4 bases and the J gene end by 4 bases; junction bases not matched to a gene: 8. The CDR3 covers 15 residues. Germline assignment: CDR1 SGHNT and CDR2 YYREEE (reference sequence). The whole variable domain, filled in from reference TRBV5-4 and TRBJ2-1, reads ETGVTQSPTHLIKTRGQQVTLRCSSQSGHNTVSWYQQALGQGPQFIFQYYREEENGRGNFPPRFSGLQFPNYSSELNVNALELDDSALYLCASSPGTDYYNEQFFGPGTRLTVL.

This chain joins TRBV30 and TRBJ2-7; 10 nucleotides agree with TRBD2. Germline V gene lookup returns CDR1 GTSNPN and CDR2 SVGIG (reference sequence). The CDR3 loop spans 14 amino acids. V dropped 1 base and J dropped 4; count of bases not matched to a gene: 4. CDR3 nucleotides: TGTGCCTGGAGTGCAGGACTAGCGGTTTACGAGCAGTACGTC. Translation: CAWSAGLAVYEQYV.

This clone was seen only once. The gene calls are TRBV6-5 and TRBJ1-2; TRBD1 agrees at 7 bases. Germline CDR1 MNHEY, CDR2 SVGAGI. CDR3 length equals 13 residues. Trimming cost V 8 bases and J 3 bases; bases outside gene matches: 6. The CDR3 loop is CASGQTGYYGYTF. In DNA form, the CDR3 reads TGTGCCAGCGGACAGACAGGGTACTATGGCTACACCTTC.